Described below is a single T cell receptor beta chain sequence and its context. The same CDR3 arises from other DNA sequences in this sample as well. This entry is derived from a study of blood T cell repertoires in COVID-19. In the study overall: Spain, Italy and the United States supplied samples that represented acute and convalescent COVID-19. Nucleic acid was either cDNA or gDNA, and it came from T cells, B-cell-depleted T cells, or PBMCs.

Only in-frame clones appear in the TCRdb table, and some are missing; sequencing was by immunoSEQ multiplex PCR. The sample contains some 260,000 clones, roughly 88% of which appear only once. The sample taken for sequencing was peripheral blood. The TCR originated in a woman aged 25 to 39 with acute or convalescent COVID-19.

The CDR3 sequence is CASSIGTVYEQYF. CDR3 in DNA: TGTGCCAGTAGTATAGGAACAGTCTACGAGCAGTACTTC. This chain joins TRBV19 and TRBJ2-7; D is ambiguous. Germline V gives CDR1 LNHDA, CDR2 SQIVND (reference sequence). CDR3 length: 13 amino acids. V lost 1 base, J lost 3 bases, and 7 bases lay in between.